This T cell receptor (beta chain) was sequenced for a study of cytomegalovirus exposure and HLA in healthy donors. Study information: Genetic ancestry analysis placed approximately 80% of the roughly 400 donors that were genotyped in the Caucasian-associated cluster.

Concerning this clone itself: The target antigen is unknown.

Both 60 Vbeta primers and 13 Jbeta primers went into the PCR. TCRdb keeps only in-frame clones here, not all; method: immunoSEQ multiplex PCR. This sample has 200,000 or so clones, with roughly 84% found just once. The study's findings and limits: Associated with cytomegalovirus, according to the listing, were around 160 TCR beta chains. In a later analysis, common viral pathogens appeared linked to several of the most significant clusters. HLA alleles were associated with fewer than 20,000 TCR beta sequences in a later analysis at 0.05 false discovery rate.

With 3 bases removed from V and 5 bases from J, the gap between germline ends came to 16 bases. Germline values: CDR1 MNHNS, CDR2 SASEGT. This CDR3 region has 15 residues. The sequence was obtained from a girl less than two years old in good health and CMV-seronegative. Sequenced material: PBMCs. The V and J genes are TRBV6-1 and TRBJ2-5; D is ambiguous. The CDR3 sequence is CASSDIYQPWETQYF. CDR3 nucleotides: TGTGCCAGCAGTGATATCTACCAACCATGGGAGACCCAGTACTTC.